The clone carrying this TCR beta chain was seen at least ten times. Antigen specificity is unknown. What was amplified from RNA transcripts were TCR beta CDR3 regions. The TCR CDR3 first-round RT-PCR relied on the HTBI primer set. Via MiXCR, TCRdb re-called the multiplex PCR reads, giving one row per CDR3 protein. In the table there are a few hundred thousand distinct CDR3 sequences, about 46% of which are singletons. The data are from a study of T cells in Graves' hyperthyroidism and ophthalmopathy. Criteria for exclusion of patients were uncontrolled infection, other autoimmune disease, pregnancy or lactation. Whole-study results and caveats: Ophthalmopathy was predicted by the model a median of 6.5 months ahead of onset.

V lost 1 base and J lost 3, with 10 bases in between. In germline, CDR1 is LNHNV, CDR2 YYDKDF (reference sequence). The CDR3 runs 14 residues. The genes are TRBV15 and TRBJ2-7; D is uncertain. Sequencing used peripheral blood or thyroid tissue (not recorded which). The clonotype originates from an adult woman with Graves' disease, either hyperthyroidism or ophthalmopathy (not recorded which). The CDR3: CATSRAGRYYEQYF. Here the CDR3 DNA reads TGTGCCACCAGCAGAGCGGGCAGATACTACGAGCAGTACTTC.